Here is one TCR beta chain with its context. TCRdb reprocessed the 5' RACE reads via MiXCR and lists one record per CDR3 protein. In the table there are around 100,000 distinct CDR3 sequences, 10% to 13% of which are singletons. This sample is part of a study of spatial heterogeneity in lung cancer. The CDR3 loop spans 15 amino acids. The V gene lost 1 base and the J gene lost 5 bases, with 15 bases spanning the gap. CDR1 and CDR2 (germline): DFQATT, SNEGSKA (reference sequence). The time point is: blood at routine non-recurrence follow-up after resection. Sequenced material: PBMCs, taken at follow-up. The chain links TRBV20-1 to TRBJ2-1; D is tentatively TRBD1 or TRBD2 (5 bases each). The TCR comes from a female donor with early-stage non-small cell lung cancer. CDR3: CSARAGTRVHNEQFF. DNA for the CDR3: TGCAGTGCTAGAGCCGGGACGCGGGTCCACAATGAGCAGTTCTTC.